These 17 T cell receptor beta chains share one sample of origin, sequenced in a study of Graves' ophthalmopathy and Graves' hyperthyroidism. The TCR beta CDR3 regions underwent amplification from RNA transcripts. The first round was an RT-PCR with HTBI primers, and the second round was a multiplex PCR. One entry per CDR3 protein, called by TCRdb with MiXCR from the multiplex PCR reads. The table shows approximately 160,000 distinct CDR3 sequences, with roughly 37% occurring only once. The specimen was peripheral blood. The receptors here all came from a woman in her thirties or forties with Graves' ophthalmopathy.

This clonotype was counted many times. The CDR3 sequence is CASSPPSDSNTEAFF. CDR3 DNA sequence: TGTGCCAGCTCACCACCGTCGGACAGTAACACTGAAGCTTTCTTT. The V gene is TRBV18, the J gene TRBJ1-1; D is perhaps TRBD1 (6 bases). V lost 0 bases, J lost 2 bases, and 10 bases lay in between. Germline assignment: CDR1 KGHSH and CDR2 LQKENI. The CDR3 has 15 residues.

The V call is TRBV20-1, the J call TRBJ1-2; a weak D match, TRBD1 (5 bases). Trimming removed 1 base from V and 4 bases from J, with 10 bases in between. This CDR3 has 13 residues. Germline values: CDR1 DFQATT, CDR2 SNEGSKA (reference sequence). The CDR3 protein is CSARVGGTYGYTF. Written as DNA, the CDR3 is TGCAGTGCTAGAGTGGGGGGGACCTATGGCTACACCTTC.

The chain joins TRBV6-1 to TRBJ1-5; perhaps TRBD1 as D (5 bases). Germline V lookup: CDR1 MNHNS, CDR2 SASEGT. The CDR3 length is 12 residues. V dropped 6 bases and J dropped 6 bases, with 9 bases sitting between them. Here the CDR3 DNA reads TGTGCCAGCAGGGCGGGACGTCAGCCCCAGCATTTT. Translated: CASRAGRQPQHF.

This clonotype has ten or more counts. CDR3 sequence: CASSLVPGEASPLHF. The CDR3 nucleotides are TGTGCCAGCAGCTTAGTTCCAGGGGAGGCTTCACCCCTCCACTTT. V and J are TRBV7-8 and TRBJ1-6; TRBD1 might be the D (6 bases). Looked up from germline, CDR1 is SGHVS and CDR2 is FQNEAQ. V was shortened by 1 base and J by 9 bases, with 13 bases between the two germline ends. This CDR3 is 15 amino acids long.

This clonotype occurred many times. The genes are TRBV20-1 and TRBJ2-5; the match to TRBD1 covers 7 bases. CDR1 is DFQATT and CDR2 is SNEGSKA in the germline V gene (reference sequence). The CDR3 length is 13 residues. V was pared by 1 base and J by 5 bases, with 4 bases of the junction left unmatched. The CDR3 DNA follows: TGCAGTGCTAGAGGTCGGGGACAGGAGACCCAGTACTTC. It specifies CSARGRGQETQYF.

V gene TRBV11-2 combines with J gene TRBJ1-2; D is unclear. V was shortened by 2 bases and J by 2 bases, with 15 bases between the two germline ends. This CDR3 is 16 amino acids long. CDR1 and CDR2 (germline): SGHAT, FQNNGV. In DNA, the CDR3 is TGTGCCAGCAGCTTAAGCTGGGCAGGAACGAACTATGGCTACACCTTC. The encoded protein is CASSLSWAGTNYGYTF.

This clonotype has ten or more counts. This chain joins TRBV10-3 and TRBJ1-1; unclear D gene. CDR1 and CDR2 from the germline V gene are ENHRY and SYGVKD. V was clipped by 10 bases and J by 1 base, with 7 bases between them. The CDR3 extends over 11 amino acids. The DNA of the CDR3 is TGTGCCACCGGTGGGAACACTGAAGCTTTCTTT. Its translation is CATGGNTEAFF.

The J gene is TRBJ1-1, the V gene TRBV19, with 9 bases identical to TRBD1. This CDR3 is built from 14 residues. Trimming removed 4 bases from V and 2 bases from J; junction bases left unmatched: 2. Looked up from germline, CDR1 is LNHDA and CDR2 is SQIVND (reference sequence). The CDR3: CASSRDRVNTEAFF. The CDR3 DNA reads as TGTGCCAGTAGTAGGGACAGGGTCAACACTGAAGCTTTCTTT.

Ten or more counts support this clonotype. This rearrangement joins TRBV28 to TRBJ1-1, with D possibly matching TRBD1 (5 bases). This CDR3 has 14 residues. V was pared by 3 bases and J by 4 bases, with 12 bases between. The V gene's germline CDR1 is MDHEN and CDR2 SYDVKM. CDR3 in DNA: TGTGCCAGCAGTTTGAGGGGTGGGGTCACTGAAGCTTTCTTT. Residues: CASSLRGGVTEAFF.

This clonotype was counted many times. V usage is TRBV7-4 and J usage is TRBJ1-1; tentative D call: TRBD1 (5 bases). The CDR3 loop spans 15 amino acids. CDR1 is SGHVT, CDR2 SQSDAQ, per germline. V was cut by 2 bases and J by 6 bases, with 16 bases left in between. The CDR3 DNA reads TGTGCCAGCAGCTTATTGAAGGGTAGGGACCCTGAAGCTTTCTTT. Its protein is CASSLLKGRDPEAFF.

The gene calls are TRBV30 and TRBJ2-7; D is unclear. V was trimmed by 0 bases and J by 3 bases, leaving 3 bases between them. CDR1 and CDR2 from the germline V gene are GTSNPN and SVGIG (reference sequence). The length of the CDR3 is 11 residues. The chain's CDR3 is CAWSVGYEQYF. The CDR3 coding sequence is TGTGCCTGGAGTGTCGGCTACGAGCAGTACTTC.

In its sample, this clonotype was seen many times. The chain is built from TRBV28 and TRBJ1-5; 7 bases match TRBD1. Trimming removed 5 bases from V and 7 bases from J; junction bases left unmatched: 8. The CDR3 is 14 amino acids. CDR1 is MDHEN and CDR2 is SYDVKM in the germline V gene. The CDR3 nucleotides are TGTGCCAGCAGTCAGGACAGGACGGACCAGCCCCAGCATTTT. This translates into CASSQDRTDQPQHF.

V and J are TRBV29-1 and TRBJ2-5; no definite D call. This CDR3 comprises 12 residues. V gave up 5 bases and J gave up 2 bases, with 9 bases separating them. CDR1 is SQVTM, CDR2 ANQGSEA, per germline. The CDR3 protein is CSVSPLQETQYF. For the CDR3, the DNA is TGCAGCGTTTCCCCACTTCAAGAGACCCAGTACTTC.

This clonotype appeared a single time. The J gene is TRBJ2-5, the V gene TRBV11-2; D may be TRBD1 or TRBD2 (6 bases each). Germline CDR1 is SGHAT and CDR2 is FQNNGV. The CDR3 loop spans 16 amino acids. Trimming stripped 1 base from V and 1 base from J, with 13 bases between. CDR3 in amino acids: CASSLVGGLIQETQYF. CDR3 DNA sequence: TGTGCCAGCAGCTTAGTAGGGGGGCTGATCCAAGAGACCCAGTACTTC.

This clonotype was seen ten or more times. This sequence joins TRBV12-3 or TRBV12-4 and TRBJ2-7; perhaps D is TRBD1 or TRBD2 (5 bases each). The CDR3 covers 13 residues. V lost 4 bases and J lost 3, with 10 bases in between. The CDR3 DNA reads as TGTGCCAGCAGTTCCGGGACCCTCTACGAGCAGTACTTC. Its protein is CASSSGTLYEQYF.

The gene calls are TRBV6-1 and TRBJ2-5, with D possibly matching TRBD2 (5 bases). The V gene lost 8 bases and the J gene lost 5 bases, with 15 bases spanning the gap. The V gene's germline CDR1 is MNHNS and CDR2 SASEGT. The CDR3 loop spans 13 amino acids. The CDR3 sequence is CASRAGTVETQYF. In DNA form, the CDR3 reads TGTGCCAGCCGGGCGGGTACAGTCGAGACCCAGTACTTC.

The sample holds a few counts of this clonotype. This chain connects TRBV12-3 or TRBV12-4 to TRBJ2-5; D is uncertain. The CDR3 consists of 13 residues. The V and J ends lost 3 bases and 1 base respectively, with 6 bases between them. The CDR3 DNA follows: TGTGCCAGCAGTTTGAGGATCCAAGAGACCCAGTACTTC. Translation: CASSLRIQETQYF.